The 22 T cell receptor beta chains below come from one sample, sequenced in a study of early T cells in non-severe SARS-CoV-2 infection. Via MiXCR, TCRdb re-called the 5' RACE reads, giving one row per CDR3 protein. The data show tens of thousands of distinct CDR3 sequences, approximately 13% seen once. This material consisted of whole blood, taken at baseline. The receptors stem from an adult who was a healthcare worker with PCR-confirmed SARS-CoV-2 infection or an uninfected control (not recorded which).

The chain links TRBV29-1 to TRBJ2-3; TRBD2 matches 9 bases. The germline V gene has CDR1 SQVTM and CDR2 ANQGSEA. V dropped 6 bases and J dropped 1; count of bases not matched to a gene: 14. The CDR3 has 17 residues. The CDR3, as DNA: TGCAGCGTCGACCCGGGACTAGCTCTGGTCGGCACAGATACGCAGTATTTT. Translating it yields CSVDPGLALVGTDTQYF.

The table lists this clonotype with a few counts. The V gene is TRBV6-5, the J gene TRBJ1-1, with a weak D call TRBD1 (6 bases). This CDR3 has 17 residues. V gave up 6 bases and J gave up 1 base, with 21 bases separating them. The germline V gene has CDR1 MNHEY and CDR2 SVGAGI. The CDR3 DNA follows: TGTGCCAGCAGGCCCTCCCCCACGGGACACAAGAACACTGAAGCTTTCTTT. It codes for CASRPSPTGHKNTEAFF.

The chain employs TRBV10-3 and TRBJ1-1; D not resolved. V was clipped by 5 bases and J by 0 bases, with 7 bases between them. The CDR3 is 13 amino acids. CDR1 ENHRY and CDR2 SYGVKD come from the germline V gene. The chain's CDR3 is CAISTEVNTEAFF. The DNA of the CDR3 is TGTGCCATCAGTACCGAGGTGAACACTGAAGCTTTCTTT.

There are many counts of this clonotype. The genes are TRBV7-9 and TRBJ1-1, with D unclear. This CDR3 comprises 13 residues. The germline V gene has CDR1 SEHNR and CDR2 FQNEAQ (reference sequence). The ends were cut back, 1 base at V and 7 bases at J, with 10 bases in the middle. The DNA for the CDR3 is TGTGCCAGCAGCTTAGAAGGGCCCAGTGAAGCTTTCTTT. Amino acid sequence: CASSLEGPSEAFF.

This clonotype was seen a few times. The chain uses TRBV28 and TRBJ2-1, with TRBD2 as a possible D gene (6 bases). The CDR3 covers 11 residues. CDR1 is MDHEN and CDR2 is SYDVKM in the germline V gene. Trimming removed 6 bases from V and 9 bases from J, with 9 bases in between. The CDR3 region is CASSRTIEQFF. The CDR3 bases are TGTGCCAGCAGCAGGACTATTGAGCAGTTCTTC.

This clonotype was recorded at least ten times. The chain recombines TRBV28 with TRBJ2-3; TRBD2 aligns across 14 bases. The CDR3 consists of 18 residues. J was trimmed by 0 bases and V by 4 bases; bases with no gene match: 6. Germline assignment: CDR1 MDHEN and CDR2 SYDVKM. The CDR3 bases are TGTGCCAGCAGTTCGTGGACTAGCGGGGGGCTGAGCACAGATACGCAGTATTTT. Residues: CASSSWTSGGLSTDTQYF.

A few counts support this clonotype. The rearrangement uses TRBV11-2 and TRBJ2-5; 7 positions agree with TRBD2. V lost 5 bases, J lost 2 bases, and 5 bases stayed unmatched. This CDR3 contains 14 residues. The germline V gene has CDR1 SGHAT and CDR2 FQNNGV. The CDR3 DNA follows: TGTGCCAGCAGCCAAGGACTAGTACAAGAGACCCAGTACTTC. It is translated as CASSQGLVQETQYF.

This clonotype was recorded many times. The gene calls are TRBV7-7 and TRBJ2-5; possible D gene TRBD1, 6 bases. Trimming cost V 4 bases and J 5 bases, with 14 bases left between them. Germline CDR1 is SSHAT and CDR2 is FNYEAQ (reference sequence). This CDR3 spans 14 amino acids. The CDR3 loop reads CASSSVQGSETQYF. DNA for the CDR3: TGTGCCAGCAGCTCCGTACAGGGAAGCGAGACCCAGTACTTC.

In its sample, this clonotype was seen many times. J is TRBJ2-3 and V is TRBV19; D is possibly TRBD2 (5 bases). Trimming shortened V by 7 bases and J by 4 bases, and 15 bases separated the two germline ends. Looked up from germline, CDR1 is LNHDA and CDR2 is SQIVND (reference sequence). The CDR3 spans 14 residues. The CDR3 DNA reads TGTGCCAGTATGCCGAAAGGAGGTCCAGATACGCAGTATTTT. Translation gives CASMPKGGPDTQYF.

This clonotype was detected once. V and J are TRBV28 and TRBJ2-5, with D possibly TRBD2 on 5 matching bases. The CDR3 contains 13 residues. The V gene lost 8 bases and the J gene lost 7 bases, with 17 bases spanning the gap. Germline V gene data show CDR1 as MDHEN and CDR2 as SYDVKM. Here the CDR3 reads CASRVSGYGTQYF. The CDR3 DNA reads TGTGCCAGCCGGGTTTCGGGGTATGGGACCCAGTACTTC.

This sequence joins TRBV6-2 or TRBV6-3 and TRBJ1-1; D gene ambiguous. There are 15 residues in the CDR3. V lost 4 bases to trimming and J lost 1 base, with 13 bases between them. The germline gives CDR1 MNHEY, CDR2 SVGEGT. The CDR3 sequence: CASSSPPTGNTEAFF. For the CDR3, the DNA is TGTGCCAGCAGTTCACCCCCGACGGGGAACACTGAAGCTTTCTTT.

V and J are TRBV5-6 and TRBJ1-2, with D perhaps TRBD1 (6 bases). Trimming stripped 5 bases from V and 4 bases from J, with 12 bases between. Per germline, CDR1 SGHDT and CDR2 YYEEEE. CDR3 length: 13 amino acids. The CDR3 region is CASSLDRTYGYTF. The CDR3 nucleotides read TGTGCCAGCAGTTTAGACAGGACCTATGGCTACACCTTC.

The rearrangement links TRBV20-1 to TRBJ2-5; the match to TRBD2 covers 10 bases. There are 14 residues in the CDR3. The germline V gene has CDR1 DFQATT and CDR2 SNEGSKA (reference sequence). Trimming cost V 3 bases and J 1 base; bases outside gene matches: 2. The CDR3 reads CSASLAGVQETQYF. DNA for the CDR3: TGCAGTGCTAGTCTAGCGGGGGTCCAAGAGACCCAGTACTTC.

The CDR3 region is CASSSTGQRSYTF. CDR3 DNA: TGTGCCAGCAGCTCGACCGGACAGAGGAGCTACACCTTC. This chain uses TRBV5-8 with TRBJ1-2; tentatively, D is TRBD1 (6 bases). The CDR3 totals 13 residues. Germline CDR1 reads SGHTS; CDR2 reads YDEGEE. Deletions cut 3 bases from V and 9 bases from J, with 15 bases between.

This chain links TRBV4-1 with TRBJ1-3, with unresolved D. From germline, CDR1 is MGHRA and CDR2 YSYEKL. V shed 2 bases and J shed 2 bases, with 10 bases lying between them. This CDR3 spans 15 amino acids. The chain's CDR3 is CASSQFRVPGNTIYF. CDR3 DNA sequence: TGCGCCAGCAGCCAATTCCGGGTCCCTGGAAACACCATATATTTT.

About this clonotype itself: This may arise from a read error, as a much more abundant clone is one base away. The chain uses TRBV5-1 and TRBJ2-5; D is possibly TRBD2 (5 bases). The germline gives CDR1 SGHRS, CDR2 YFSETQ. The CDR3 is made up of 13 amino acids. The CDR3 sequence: CVSSLEAAETQYF. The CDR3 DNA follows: TGCGTCAGCAGCTTGGAGGCCGCGGAGACCCAGTACTTC.

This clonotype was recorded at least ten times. As DNA, the CDR3 is TGTGCCAGCAGTTTCACTGATGGCTACACCTTC. It yields the protein CASSFTDGYTF. The chain has TRBV28 and TRBJ1-2, with D unclear. The CDR3 spans 11 residues. Germline CDR1 reads MDHEN; CDR2 reads SYDVKM. The germline V and J ends were trimmed by 3 bases and 6 bases, with 5 bases remaining between them.

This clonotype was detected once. The CDR3 DNA sequence: TGTGCCAGTAGTATTCCCGGACAGGGATCACCCTACGAGCAGTACTTC. Its translation is CASSIPGQGSPYEQYF. The V call is TRBV19, the J call TRBJ2-7; 8 nucleotides align to TRBD1. V dropped 3 bases and J dropped 2; count of bases not matched to a gene: 9. The CDR3 runs to 16 residues. Germline V gene data show CDR1 as LNHDA and CDR2 as SQIVND (reference sequence).

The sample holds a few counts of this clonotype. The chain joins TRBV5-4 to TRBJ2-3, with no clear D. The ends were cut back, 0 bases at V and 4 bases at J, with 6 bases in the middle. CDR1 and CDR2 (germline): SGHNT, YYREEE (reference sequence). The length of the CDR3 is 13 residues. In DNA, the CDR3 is TGTGCCAGCAGCTTGGGGGTCCCAGATACGCAGTATTTT. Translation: CASSLGVPDTQYF.

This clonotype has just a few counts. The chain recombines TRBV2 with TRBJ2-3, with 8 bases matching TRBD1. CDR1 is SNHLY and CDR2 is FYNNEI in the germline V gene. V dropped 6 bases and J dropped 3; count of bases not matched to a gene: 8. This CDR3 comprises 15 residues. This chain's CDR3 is CASSPDRATTDTQYF. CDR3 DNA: TGTGCCAGCAGCCCGGACAGGGCAACGACAGATACGCAGTATTTT.

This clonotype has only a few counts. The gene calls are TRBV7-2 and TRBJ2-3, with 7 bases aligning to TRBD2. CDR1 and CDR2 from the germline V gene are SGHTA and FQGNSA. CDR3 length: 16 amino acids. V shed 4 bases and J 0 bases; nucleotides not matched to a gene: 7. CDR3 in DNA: TGTGCCAGCAGCTACGCTAGCGGCCGCAGCACAGATACGCAGTATTTT. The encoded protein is CASSYASGRSTDTQYF.

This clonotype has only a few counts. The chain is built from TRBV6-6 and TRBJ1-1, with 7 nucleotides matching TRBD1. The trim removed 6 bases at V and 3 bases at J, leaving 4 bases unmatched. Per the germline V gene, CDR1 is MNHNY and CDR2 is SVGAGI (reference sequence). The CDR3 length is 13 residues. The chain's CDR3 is CASSSQGYTEAFF. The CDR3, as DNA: TGTGCCAGCAGCTCACAGGGGTACACTGAAGCTTTCTTT.